Listed below are T cell receptor beta chains from one sample, sequenced in a study of cytomegalovirus exposure and HLA in healthy donors. Clones were sequenced by immunoSEQ multiplex PCR, and TCRdb holds only the in-frame ones, with some missing. Found here are around 120,000 clones, 60% to 80% of them singletons; the top ten hold 4.9%. Material for sequencing was PBMCs. The receptors shown here come from a man aged 50-60 years in good health and CMV-seropositive. Both conserved end residues are part of each CDR3. The D gene is left open where the match is weak. For some rows the clone size is stated as once, few or many, or as a class when expanded; others skip it.

abundance	d_gene	v_gene	j_gene	CDR3nt	CDR3aa
.	.	TRBV7-9	TRBJ1-2	TGTGCCAGCAGCTTCGGGGTAGGGGGGGCATATGGCTACACCTTC	CASSFGVGGAYGYTF
once	TRBD2	TRBV30	TRBJ2-3	TGTGCCTGGAGTGCATCGAGCGGGGGGGCGTATACGCAGTATTTT	CAWSASSGGAYTQYF
.	TRBD1	TRBV5-6	TRBJ1-4	TGTGCCAGCAGCTTCCCGGACAGGGGTGAAAAACTGTTTTTT	CASSFPDRGEKLFF
.	.	TRBV7-9	TRBJ2-3	TGTGCCAGCAGCCCCCGAGGGCTAGGGTTTTCCACAGATACGCAGTATTTT	CASSPRGLGFSTDTQYF
.	.	TRBV6-5	TRBJ2-3	TGTGCCAGCAGTTACCTTAGCACAGATACGCAGTATTTT	CASSYLSTDTQYF
.	TRBD2	TRBV4-3	TRBJ2-2	TGCGCCAGCAGCCAGCAGTTAGGGACTAGCGGGAGTTCCACCGGGGAGCTGTTTTTT	CASSQQLGTSGSSTGELFF
.	.	TRBV12-5	TRBJ1-2	TGTGCTAGTGGTTTGGATCCGGGAACAGAGAAGTACTATGGCTACACCTTC	CASGLDPGTEKYYGYTF
few	.	TRBV6-1	TRBJ1-1	TGTGCCAGCAGCTTTGGGCGGGGAATAAACACTGAAGCTTTCTTT	CASSFGRGINTEAFF
.	.	TRBV5-1	TRBJ1-2	TGCGCCAGCAGCTTTTTTTCGGACAAGCTGGCTAACTATGGCTACACCTTC	CASSFFSDKLANYGYTF
.	TRBD2	TRBV28	TRBJ2-1	TGTGCCAGCAGTTCCTTCGGGACTATACGTTACAATGAGCAGTTCTTC	CASSSFGTIRYNEQFF
.	.	TRBV19	TRBJ1-5	TGTGCCAGTAGAGACGACAGTCTCCAGGGCAATCAGCCCCAGCATTTT	CASRDDSLQGNQPQHF
.	TRBD1	TRBV5-1	TRBJ1-6	TGCGCCAGCACCATCGGAGACAGGGGGCGATCACCCCTCCACTTT	CASTIGDRGRSPLHF
.	.	TRBV27	TRBJ1-2	TGTGCCAGCAGGGGTACGTGGGGGGACTACACCTTC	CASRGTWGDYTF
.	.	TRBV7-2	TRBJ2-1	TGTGCCAGCAGCTTATTCCAGGGGCAAATCCATGAGCAGTTCTTC	CASSLFQGQIHEQFF
once	.	TRBV6-5	TRBJ2-1	TGTGCCAGCAGTCCGGACATCGACGGTTACAATGAGCAGTTCTTC	CASSPDIDGYNEQFF
.	.	TRBV4-3	TRBJ1-1	TGCGCCAGCAGCCAAAGACAGGCGATGAACACTGAAGCTTTCTTT	CASSQRQAMNTEAFF